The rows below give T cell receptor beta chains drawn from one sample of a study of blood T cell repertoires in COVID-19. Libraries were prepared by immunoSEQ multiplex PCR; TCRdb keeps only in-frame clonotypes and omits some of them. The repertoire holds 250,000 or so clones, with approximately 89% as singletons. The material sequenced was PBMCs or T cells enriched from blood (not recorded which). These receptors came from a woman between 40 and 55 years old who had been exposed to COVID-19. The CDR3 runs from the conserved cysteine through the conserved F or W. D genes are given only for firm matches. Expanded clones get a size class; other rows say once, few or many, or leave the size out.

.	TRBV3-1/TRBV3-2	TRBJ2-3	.	TGTGCCAGCAGCCAGGAGGTCAGATACACAGATACGCAGTATTTT	CASSQEVRYTDTQYF
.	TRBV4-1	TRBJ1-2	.	TGCGCCAGCAGCCAAGTCTCCGGGGGGAACTATGGCTACACCTTC	CASSQVSGGNYGYTF
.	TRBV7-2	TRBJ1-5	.	TGTGCCAGCGCTACAGGGCTCAATCAGCCCCAGCATTTT	CASATGLNQPQHF
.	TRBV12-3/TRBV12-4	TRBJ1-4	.	TGTGCCAGCAGTGGGAGTGGAGTTGAAAAACTGTTTTTT	CASSGSGVEKLFF
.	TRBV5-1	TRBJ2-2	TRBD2	TGTGCCAGCGGGGGTAGCGGTGGTACGGGGGAGCTGTTTTTT	CASGGSGGTGELFF
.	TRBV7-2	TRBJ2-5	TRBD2	TGTGCCAGCAGCTTTACCGGGACTAGCGGGATAGAGACCCAGTACTTC	CASSFTGTSGIETQYF
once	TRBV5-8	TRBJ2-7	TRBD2	TGTGCCAGCACCCTTGGGTATACTAGCGGGGGCCAGCGACAGTACTTC	CASTLGYTSGGQRQYF
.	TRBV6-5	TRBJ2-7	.	TGTGCCAGCAGTTACTCTATCCAGGGGGGCTACGAGCAGTACTTC	CASSYSIQGGYEQYF
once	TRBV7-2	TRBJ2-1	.	TGTGCCAGCAGCTTAGATCTCTACAATGAGCAGTTCTTC	CASSLDLYNEQFF
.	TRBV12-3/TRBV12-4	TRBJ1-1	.	TGTGCCAGCAGTTTTACAGTAACTGAAGCTTTCTTT	CASSFTVTEAFF
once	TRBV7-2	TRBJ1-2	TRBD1	TGTGCCAGCAGCAGACAGGGGAGCATCGGCTACACCTTC	CASSRQGSIGYTF
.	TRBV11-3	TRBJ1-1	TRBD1	TGTGCCAGCAGCTTAGACCTCGGGACAGGGGGCGTTGAAGCTTTCTTT	CASSLDLGTGGVEAFF
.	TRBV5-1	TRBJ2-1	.	TGCGCCAGCAGTAAAGCCCAAAAGGGGGACACCGGGAACAATGAGCAGTTCTTC	CASSKAQKGDTGNNEQFF
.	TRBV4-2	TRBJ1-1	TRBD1	TGTGCCAGCAGCCTCGCTGACAGGGCAAACACTGAAGCTTTCTTT	CASSLADRANTEAFF
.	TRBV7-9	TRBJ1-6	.	TGTGCCAGCAGCCCCGGGGGGGGCTATAATTCACCCCTCCACTTT	CASSPGGGYNSPLHF
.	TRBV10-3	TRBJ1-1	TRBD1	TGTGCCTCAAGGACAGGGGGCCTTCGGAACACTGAAGCTTTCTTT	CASRTGGLRNTEAFF
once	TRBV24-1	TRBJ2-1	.	TGTGCCACCAGTGACTGGACTACATACAATGAGCAGTTCTTC	CATSDWTTYNEQFF
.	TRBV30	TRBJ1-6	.	TGTGCCTGGAGTTCCCGGACTTTTTCACCCCTCCACTTT	CAWSSRTFSPLHF
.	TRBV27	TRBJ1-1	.	TGTGCCAGCGGAACCAACAGGAACACTGAAGCTTTCTTT	CASGTNRNTEAFF
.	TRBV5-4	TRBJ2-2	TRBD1	TGTGCCAGCAGCCCCGGACAGGGAGAAATCACCGGGGAGCTGTTTTTT	CASSPGQGEITGELFF
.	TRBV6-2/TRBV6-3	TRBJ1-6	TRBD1	TGTGCCAGCAGTTACTCGAACGCGGGACAGGGCAAATCACCCCTCCACTTT	CASSYSNAGQGKSPLHF
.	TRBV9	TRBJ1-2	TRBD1	TGTGCCAGCAGCGTCGAGCACAGGGGGCAGAATGGCTACACCTTC	CASSVEHRGQNGYTF
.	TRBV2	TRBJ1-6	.	TGTGCCAGCAGTGTAGGAGAAGGAAATTCACCCCTCCACTTT	CASSVGEGNSPLHF
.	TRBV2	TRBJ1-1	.	TGTGCCAGCAGTGGGCCCAGGGCCCTGAGCACTGAAGCTTTCTTT	CASSGPRALSTEAFF
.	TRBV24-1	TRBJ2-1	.	TGTGCCACCAGTGATTTGGCCGGGGGTTCCTACAATGAGCAGTTCTTC	CATSDLAGGSYNEQFF
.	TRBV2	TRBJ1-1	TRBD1	TGTGCCAGCAGGTTGACCGGGACAGATTTTTTGGACACTGAAGCTTTCTTT	CASRLTGTDFLDTEAFF
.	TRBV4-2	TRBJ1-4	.	TGTGCCAGCAGCCAAGCCCTCGGGGGGGATGAAAAACTGTTTTTT	CASSQALGGDEKLFF
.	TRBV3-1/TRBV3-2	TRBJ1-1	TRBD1	TGTGCCAGCAGCCTAACCTTCGGACAGGGGAGGATGAACACTGAAGCTTTCTTT	CASSLTFGQGRMNTEAFF
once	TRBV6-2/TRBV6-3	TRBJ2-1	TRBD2	TGTGCCAGCAGTCTCGGACTAGCGGTCGAGCAGTTCTTC	CASSLGLAVEQFF
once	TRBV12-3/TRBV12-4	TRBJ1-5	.	TGTGCCAGCAGTAACCGGGTCCAGCCCCAGCATTTT	CASSNRVQPQHF
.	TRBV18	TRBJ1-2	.	TGTGCCAGCTCACCGAACACAGGGATTAGTGGCTACACCTTC	CASSPNTGISGYTF
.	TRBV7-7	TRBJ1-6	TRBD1	TGTGCCAGCAGCTTAGAGCCGAGGGGTTACAGGGGGTGGTTGGATTCACCCCTCCACTTT	CASSLEPRGYRGWLDSPLHF
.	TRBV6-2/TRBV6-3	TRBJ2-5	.	TGTGCCAGCAGTTCTCCAGCGGCACAACAAGAGACCCAGTACTTC	CASSSPAAQQETQYF
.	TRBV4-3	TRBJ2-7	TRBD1	TGCGCCAGCAGCAACCTCGAGGGACAGGGCTACGAGCAGTACTTC	CASSNLEGQGYEQYF
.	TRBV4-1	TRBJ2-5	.	TGCGCCAGCAGCCAACAAGCCTGGGAGACCCAGTACTTC	CASSQQAWETQYF
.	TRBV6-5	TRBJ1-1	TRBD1	TGTGCCAGCAGTTCCGGCCTAGGGACAGCTGAAGCTTTCTTT	CASSSGLGTAEAFF
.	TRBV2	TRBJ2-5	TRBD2	TGTGCCAGCAGTGGGGGACTAGCGGGAGTTGAGACCCAGTACTTC	CASSGGLAGVETQYF
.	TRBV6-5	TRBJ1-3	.	TGTGCCAGCAGTTACTCGGCAGTAAACTCTGGAAACACCATATATTTT	CASSYSAVNSGNTIYF
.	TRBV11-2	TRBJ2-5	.	TGTGCCAGCAGCTTTATGGGGGCCGTAGAGACCCAGTACTTC	CASSFMGAVETQYF
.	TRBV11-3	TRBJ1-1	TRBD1	TGTGCCAGCAGCCAAAGACAGGGGGGAACCTTTGAAGCTTTCTTT	CASSQRQGGTFEAFF
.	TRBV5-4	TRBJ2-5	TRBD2	TGTGCCAGCAGCTTGGGGGGGGGAGGAGAGACCCAGTACTTC	CASSLGGGGETQYF
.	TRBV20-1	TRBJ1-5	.	TGCAGTGCTGGCAGAAATCAGCCCCAGCATTTT	CSAGRNQPQHF
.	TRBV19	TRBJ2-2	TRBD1	TGTGCCAGTAGTATCAATGAGGGGGCTAACGGGGAGCTGTTTTTT	CASSINEGANGELFF
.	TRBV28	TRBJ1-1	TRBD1	TGTGCCAGCAGTGCAGGGGGCTATACTGAAGCTTTCTTT	CASSAGGYTEAFF
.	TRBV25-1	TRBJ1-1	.	TGTGCCAGCCTAAAGGGGGGGGACACTGAAGCTTTCTTT	CASLKGGDTEAFF
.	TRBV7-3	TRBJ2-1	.	TGTGCCAGCAGCTTTCTGGGGGAGGTTGGCGATGAGCAGTTCTTC	CASSFLGEVGDEQFF
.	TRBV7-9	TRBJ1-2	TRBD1	TGTGCCAGCAGCTACCGGGACAGGGACTCGTATGGCTACACCTTC	CASSYRDRDSYGYTF
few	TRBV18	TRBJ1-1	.	TGTGCCAGCTCACCCCTGGGGGGGAACACTGAAGCTTTCTTT	CASSPLGGNTEAFF
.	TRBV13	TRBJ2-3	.	TGTGCCAGCAGCTTAGCGGGAGTGGCGACAGATACGCAGTATTTT	CASSLAGVATDTQYF